Detailed here is one T cell receptor (beta chain). Its antigen is not identified. This sample was included in a study of blood T cells in healthy people across ages. Study results and limitations: More naive CD4+ cells and higher diversity were found in long-lived than in aged donors. Strongly correlated with naive T cell percentage was TCR beta diversity.

The CDR3 extends over 13 amino acids. Germline V gene lookup returns CDR1 SQVTM and CDR2 ANQGSEA. Primed by a sample-barcoded 5' primer and a J-beta primer mix, a second PCR proceeded for 7 to 11 cycles. TCRdb itself ran the 5' RACE reads through MiXCR, one entry per CDR3 protein. The data show approximately 600,000 distinct CDR3 sequences, with roughly three fifths seen just once and 35% to 40% held by the top ten. This TCR was sampled from a man aged 60 to 69 in good health. The sample comprised blood. This chain joins TRBV29-1 and TRBJ2-7; 9 bases align to TRBD2. The J call is doubtful: the DNA matches TRBJ2-5 better. CDR3 amino acids: CSVEGGGAGTQYF. CDR3 in DNA: TGCAGCGTTGAAGGCGGGGGGGCAGGGACCCAGTACTTC.